Sequencing of this TCR beta chain was carried out in a study of control samples from healthy donors and cancer patients. Per the germline V gene, CDR1 is SNHLY and CDR2 is FYNNEI. CDR3 length: 15 amino acids. V was trimmed by 5 bases and J by 3 bases, leaving 17 bases between them. This clone was detected only once. Measured with immunoSEQ multiplex PCR; TCRdb has only the in-frame clones, and not every one. The table shows tens of thousands of clones, with roughly 90% occurring only once. The sequencing sample was made of PBMCs. This chain joins TRBV2 and TRBJ2-7; D might be TRBD1 or TRBD2, each matching 5 bases. The receptor was isolated from a man aged 55 to 70 with colorectal cancer. The CDR3 loop is CASSYSGTLGYEQYF. CDR3 sequence (DNA): TGTGCCAGCAGTTACTCCGGGACGCTCGGCTACGAGCAGTACTTC.